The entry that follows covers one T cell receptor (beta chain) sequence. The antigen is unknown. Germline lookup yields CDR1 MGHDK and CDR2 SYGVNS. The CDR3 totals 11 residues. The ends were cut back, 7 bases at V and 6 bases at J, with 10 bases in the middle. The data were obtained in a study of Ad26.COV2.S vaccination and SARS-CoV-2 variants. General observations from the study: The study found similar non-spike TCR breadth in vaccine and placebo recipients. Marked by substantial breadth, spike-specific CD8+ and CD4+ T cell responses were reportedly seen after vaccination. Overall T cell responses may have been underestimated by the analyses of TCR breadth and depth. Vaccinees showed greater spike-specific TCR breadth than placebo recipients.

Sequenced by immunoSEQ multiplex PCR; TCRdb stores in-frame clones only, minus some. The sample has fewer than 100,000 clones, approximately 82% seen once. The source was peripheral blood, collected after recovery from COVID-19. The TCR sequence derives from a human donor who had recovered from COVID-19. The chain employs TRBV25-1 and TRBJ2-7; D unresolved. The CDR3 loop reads CASTASTEQYF. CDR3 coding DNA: TGTGCCAGCACCGCCTCCACCGAGCAGTACTTC.